This TCR beta chain was captured in a study of T cell repertoires in cytomegalovirus infection. As to this clonotype: Its antigen remains unknown.

Germline V gene data show CDR1 as MNHEY and CDR2 as SVGEGT. J was trimmed by 6 bases and V by 6 bases; bases with no gene match: 7. This CDR3 is 14 amino acids long. Via MiXCR, TCRdb re-called the reads, giving one row per CDR3 protein. The data hold hundreds of thousands of distinct CDR3 sequences, with around 31% observed a single time. The sample in question was cultured PBMCs, obtained from culture after CMV antigen stimulation. The source of this sequence is a human donor in good health (CMV status not recorded). Some clones in this sample may be carry-over from other donors' samples. The chain recombines TRBV6-2 or TRBV6-3 with TRBJ1-1; 10 nucleotides agree with TRBD1. This chain's CDR3 is CASSRWDRGPEAFF. The CDR3 DNA sequence: TGTGCCAGCAGCCGGTGGGACAGGGGCCCTGAAGCTTTCTTT.